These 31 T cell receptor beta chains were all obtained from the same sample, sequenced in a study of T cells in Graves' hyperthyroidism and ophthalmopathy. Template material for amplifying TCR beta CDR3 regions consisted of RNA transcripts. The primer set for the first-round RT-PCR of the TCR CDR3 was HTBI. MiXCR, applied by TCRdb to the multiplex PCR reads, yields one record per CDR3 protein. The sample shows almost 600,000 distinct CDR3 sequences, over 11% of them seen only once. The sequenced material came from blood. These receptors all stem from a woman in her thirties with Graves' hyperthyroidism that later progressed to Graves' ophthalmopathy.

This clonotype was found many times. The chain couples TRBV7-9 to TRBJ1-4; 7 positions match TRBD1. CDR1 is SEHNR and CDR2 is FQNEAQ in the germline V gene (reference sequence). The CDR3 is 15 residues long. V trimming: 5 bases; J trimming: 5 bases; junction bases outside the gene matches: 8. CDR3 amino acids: CASSPPGQKNEKLFF. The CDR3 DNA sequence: TGTGCCAGCAGCCCTCCGGGACAGAAGAATGAAAAACTGTTTTTT.

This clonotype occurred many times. The CDR3 DNA is TGTGCCATCAGTCCCGGGACAGATTCATTCCCGTTGGTCCCACCCCTCCACTTT. It translates to CAISPGTDSFPLVPPLHF. The chain couples TRBV10-3 to TRBJ1-6; 7 bases are shared with TRBD1. Germline V gene data show CDR1 as ENHRY and CDR2 as SYGVKD. V lost 5 bases to trimming and J lost 11 bases; unmatched junction nucleotides: 21. This CDR3 has 18 amino acids.

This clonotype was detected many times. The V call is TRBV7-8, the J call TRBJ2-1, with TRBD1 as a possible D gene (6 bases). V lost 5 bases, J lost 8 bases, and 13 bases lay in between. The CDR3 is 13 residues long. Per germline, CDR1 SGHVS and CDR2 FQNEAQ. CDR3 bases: TGTGCCAGCAGCCCCGGTTACAGGGATGAGCAGTTCTTC. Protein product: CASSPGYRDEQFF. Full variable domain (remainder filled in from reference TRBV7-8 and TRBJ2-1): GAGVSQSPRYKVAKRGQDVALRCDPISGHVSLFWYQQALGQGPEFLTYFQNEAQLDKSGLPSDRFFAERPEGSVSTLKIQRTQQEDSAVYLCASSPGYRDEQFFGPGTRLTVL.

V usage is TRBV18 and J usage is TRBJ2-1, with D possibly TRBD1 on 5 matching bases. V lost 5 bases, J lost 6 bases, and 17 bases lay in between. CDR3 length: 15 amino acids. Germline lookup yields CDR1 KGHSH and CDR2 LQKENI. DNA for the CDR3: TGTGCCAGCTCAGGGGCGAGCCCCCCAGGCAATGAGCAGTTCTTC. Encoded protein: CASSGASPPGNEQFF.

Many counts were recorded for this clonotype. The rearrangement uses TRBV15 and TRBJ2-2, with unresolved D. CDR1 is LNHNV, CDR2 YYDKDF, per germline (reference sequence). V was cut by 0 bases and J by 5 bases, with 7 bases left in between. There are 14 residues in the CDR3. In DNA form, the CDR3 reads TGTGCCACCAGCAGAGATCAGGAGACCGGGGAGCTGTTTTTT. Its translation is CATSRDQETGELFF.

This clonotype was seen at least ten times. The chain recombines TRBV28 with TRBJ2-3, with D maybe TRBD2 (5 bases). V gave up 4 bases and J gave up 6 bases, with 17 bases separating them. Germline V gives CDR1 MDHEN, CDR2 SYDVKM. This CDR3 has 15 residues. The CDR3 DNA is TGTGCCAGCAGTTCGGACTCACCCCCAGCGGATACGCAGTATTTT. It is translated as CASSSDSPPADTQYF.

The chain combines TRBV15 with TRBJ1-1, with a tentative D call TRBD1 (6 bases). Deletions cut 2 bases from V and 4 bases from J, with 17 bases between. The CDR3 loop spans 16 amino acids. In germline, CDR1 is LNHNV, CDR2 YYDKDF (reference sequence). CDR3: CATSRSGQPKSTEAFF. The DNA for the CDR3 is TGTGCCACCAGCAGATCCGGACAGCCAAAAAGCACTGAAGCTTTCTTT.

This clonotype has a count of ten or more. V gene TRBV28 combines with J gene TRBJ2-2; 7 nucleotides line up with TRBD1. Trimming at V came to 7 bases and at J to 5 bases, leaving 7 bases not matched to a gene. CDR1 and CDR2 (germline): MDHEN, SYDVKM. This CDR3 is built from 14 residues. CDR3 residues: CASTGQSRTGELFF. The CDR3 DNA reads TGTGCCAGCACGGGACAGTCTCGAACCGGGGAGCTGTTTTTT.

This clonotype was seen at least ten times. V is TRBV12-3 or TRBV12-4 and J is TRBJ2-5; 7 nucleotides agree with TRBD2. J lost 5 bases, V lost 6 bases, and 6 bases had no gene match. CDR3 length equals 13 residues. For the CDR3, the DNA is TGTGCCAGCAGCCGGCCGGGAGGTGAGACCCAGTACTTC. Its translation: CASSRPGGETQYF.

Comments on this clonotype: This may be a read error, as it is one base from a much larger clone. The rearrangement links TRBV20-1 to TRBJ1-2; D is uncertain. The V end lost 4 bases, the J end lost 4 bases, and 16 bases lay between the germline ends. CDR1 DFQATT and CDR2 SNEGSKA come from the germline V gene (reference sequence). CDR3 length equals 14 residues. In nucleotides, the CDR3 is TGCAGTGCTATCTCAATGGAACACAGCTATGGCTACACCTTC. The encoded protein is CSAISMEHSYGYTF.

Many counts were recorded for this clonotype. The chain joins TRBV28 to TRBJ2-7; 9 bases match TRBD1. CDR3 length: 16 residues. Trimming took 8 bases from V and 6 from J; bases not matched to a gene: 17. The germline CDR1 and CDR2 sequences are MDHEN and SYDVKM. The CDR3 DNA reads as TGTGCCAGCTTACCGGGACAGGGAGGCGGGAGTGCCGAGCAGTACTTC. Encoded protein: CASLPGQGGGSAEQYF. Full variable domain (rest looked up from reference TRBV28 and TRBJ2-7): DVKVTQSSRYLVKRTGEKVFLECVQDMDHENMFWYRQDPGLGLRLIYFSYDVKMKEKGDIPEGYSVSREKKERFSLILESASTNQTSMYLCASLPGQGGGSAEQYFGPGTRLTVT.

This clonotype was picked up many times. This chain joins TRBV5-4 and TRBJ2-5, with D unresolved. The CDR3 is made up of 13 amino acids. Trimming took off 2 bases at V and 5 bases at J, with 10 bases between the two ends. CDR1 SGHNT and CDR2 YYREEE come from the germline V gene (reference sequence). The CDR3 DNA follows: TGTGCCAGCAGCTTATGGGAATCGGAGACCCAGTACTTC. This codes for CASSLWESETQYF.

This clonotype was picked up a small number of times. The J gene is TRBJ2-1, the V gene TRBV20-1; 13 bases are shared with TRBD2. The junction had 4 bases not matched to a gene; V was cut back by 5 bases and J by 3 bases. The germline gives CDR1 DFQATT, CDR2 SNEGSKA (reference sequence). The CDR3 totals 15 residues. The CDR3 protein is CSASTSGRDYNEQFF. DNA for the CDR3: TGCAGTGCTTCCACTAGCGGGAGGGACTACAATGAGCAGTTCTTC.

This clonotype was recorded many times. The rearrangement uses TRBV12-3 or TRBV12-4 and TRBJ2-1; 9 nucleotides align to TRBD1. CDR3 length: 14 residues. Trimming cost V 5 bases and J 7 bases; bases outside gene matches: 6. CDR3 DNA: TGTGCCAGCAGTCTTTTGACAGGGGGTAATGAGCAGTTCTTC. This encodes CASSLLTGGNEQFF.

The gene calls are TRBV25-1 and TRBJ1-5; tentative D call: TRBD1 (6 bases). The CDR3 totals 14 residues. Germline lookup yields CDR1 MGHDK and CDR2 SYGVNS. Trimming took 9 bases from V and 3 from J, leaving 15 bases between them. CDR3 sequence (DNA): TGTGCCAGTAGAAAAACAGGGTCCAATCAGCCCCAGCATTTT. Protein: CASRKTGSNQPQHF.

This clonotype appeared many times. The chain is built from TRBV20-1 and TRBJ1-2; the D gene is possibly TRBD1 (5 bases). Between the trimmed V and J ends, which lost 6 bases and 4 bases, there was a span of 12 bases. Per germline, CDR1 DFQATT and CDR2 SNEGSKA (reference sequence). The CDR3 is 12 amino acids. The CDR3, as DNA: TGCAGTGCGTACCGGGACCTCTATGGCTACACCTTC. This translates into CSAYRDLYGYTF.

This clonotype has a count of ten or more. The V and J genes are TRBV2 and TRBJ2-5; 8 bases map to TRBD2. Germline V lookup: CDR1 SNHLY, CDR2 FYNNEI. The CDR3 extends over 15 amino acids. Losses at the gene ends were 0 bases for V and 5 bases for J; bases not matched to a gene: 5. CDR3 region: CASSEALGTRETQYF. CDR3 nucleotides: TGTGCCAGCAGTGAAGCGCTGGGGACTAGGGAGACCCAGTACTTC.

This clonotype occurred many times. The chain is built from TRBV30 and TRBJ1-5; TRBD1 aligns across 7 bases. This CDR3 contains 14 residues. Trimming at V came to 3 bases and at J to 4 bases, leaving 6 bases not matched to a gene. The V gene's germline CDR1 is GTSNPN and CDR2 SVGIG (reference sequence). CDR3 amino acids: CAWSEWDSNQPQHF. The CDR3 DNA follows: TGTGCCTGGAGCGAATGGGACAGTAATCAGCCCCAGCATTTT.

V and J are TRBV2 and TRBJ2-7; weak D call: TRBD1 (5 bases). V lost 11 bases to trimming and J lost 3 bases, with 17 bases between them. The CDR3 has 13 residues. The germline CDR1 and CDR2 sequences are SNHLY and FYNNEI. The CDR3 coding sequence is TGTGCCCCCAGGGCACCCGGATACTACGAGCAGTACTTC. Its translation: CAPRAPGYYEQYF.

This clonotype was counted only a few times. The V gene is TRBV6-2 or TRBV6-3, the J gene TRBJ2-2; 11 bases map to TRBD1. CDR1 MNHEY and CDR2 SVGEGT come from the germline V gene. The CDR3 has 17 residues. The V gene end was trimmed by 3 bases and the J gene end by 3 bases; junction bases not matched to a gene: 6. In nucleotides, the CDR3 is TGTGCCAGCAGTTATCCAGGACAGGGGGCGCACACCGGGGAGCTGTTTTTT. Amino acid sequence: CASSYPGQGAHTGELFF.

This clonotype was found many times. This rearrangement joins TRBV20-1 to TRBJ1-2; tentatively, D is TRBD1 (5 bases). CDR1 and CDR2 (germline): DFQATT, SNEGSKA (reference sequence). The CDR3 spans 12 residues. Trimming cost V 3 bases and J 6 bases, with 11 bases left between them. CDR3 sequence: CSASLQENGYTF. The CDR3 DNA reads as TGCAGTGCTAGTCTACAGGAGAATGGCTACACCTTC.

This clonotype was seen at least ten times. The CDR3 DNA reads TGTGCCAGCAGTGAGGGGACCACAGATACGCAGTATTTT. The encoded protein is CASSEGTTDTQYF. The V call is TRBV12-3 or TRBV12-4, the J call TRBJ2-3, with D perhaps TRBD1 or TRBD2 (5 bases each). V lost 5 bases, J lost 2 bases, and 8 bases lay in between. CDR3 size: 13 residues.

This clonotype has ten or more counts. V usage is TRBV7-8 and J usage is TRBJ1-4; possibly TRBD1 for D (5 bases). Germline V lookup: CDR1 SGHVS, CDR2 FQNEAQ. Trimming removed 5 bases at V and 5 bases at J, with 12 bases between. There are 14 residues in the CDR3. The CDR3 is CASSLNAGNEKLFF. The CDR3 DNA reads TGTGCCAGCAGCCTAAATGCAGGGAATGAAAAACTGTTTTTT.

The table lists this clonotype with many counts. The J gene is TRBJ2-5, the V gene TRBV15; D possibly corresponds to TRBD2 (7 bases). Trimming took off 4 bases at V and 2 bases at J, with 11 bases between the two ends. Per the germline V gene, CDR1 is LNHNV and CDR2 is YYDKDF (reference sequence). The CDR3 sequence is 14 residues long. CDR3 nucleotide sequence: TGTGCCACCAGCAAGGGGGGGATTCAAGAGACCCAGTACTTC. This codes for CATSKGGIQETQYF.

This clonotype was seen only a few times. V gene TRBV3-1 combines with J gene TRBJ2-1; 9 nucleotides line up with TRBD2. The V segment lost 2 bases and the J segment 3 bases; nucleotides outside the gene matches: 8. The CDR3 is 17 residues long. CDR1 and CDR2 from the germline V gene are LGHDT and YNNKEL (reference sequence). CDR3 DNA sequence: TGTGCCAGCAGCCAAAAAGCCCGCGGGGGGGTCTACAATGAGCAGTTCTTC. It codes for CASSQKARGGVYNEQFF.

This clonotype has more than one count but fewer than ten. As DNA, the CDR3 is TGTGCCAGCAGCCAGATAGCGGTAAGCTCCTACAATGAGCAGTTCTTC. It translates to CASSQIAVSSYNEQFF. The chain combines TRBV13 with TRBJ2-1; D might be TRBD2 (6 bases). Germline V gives CDR1 PRHDT, CDR2 FYEKMQ (reference sequence). This CDR3 spans 16 amino acids. V was trimmed by 5 bases and J by 0 bases, leaving 14 bases between them.

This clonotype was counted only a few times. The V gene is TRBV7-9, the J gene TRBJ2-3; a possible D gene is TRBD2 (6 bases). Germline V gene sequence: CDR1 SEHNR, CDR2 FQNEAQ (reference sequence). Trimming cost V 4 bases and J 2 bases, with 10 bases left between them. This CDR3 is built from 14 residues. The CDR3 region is CASSSGLVTDTQYF. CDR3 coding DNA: TGTGCCAGCAGCTCGGGACTTGTCACAGATACGCAGTATTTT.

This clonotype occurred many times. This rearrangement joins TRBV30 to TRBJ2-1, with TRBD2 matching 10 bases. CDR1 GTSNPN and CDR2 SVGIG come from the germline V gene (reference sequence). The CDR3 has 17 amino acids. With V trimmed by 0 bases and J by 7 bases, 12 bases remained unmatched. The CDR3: CAWSVGASGSVSNEQFF. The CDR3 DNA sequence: TGTGCCTGGAGTGTAGGGGCTAGCGGGAGTGTAAGTAATGAGCAGTTCTTC. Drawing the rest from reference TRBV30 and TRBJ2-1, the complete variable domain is SQTIHQWPATLVQPVGSPLSLECTVEGTSNPNLYWYRQAAGRGLQLLFYSVGIGQISSEVPQNLSASRPQDRQFILSSKKLLLSDSGFYLCAWSVGASGSVSNEQFFGPGTRLTVL.

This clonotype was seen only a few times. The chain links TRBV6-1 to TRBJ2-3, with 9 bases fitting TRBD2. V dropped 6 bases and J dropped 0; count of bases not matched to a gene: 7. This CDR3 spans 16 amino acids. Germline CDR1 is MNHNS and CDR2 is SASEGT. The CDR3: CASSSLAGSSTDTQYF. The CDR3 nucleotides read TGTGCCAGCAGCTCTCTAGCGGGGTCTAGCACAGATACGCAGTATTTT.

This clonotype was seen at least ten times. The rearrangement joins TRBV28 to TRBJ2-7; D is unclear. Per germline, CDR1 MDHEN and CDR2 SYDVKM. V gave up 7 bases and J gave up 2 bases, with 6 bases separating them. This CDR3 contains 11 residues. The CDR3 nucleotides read TGTGCCAGCACTAGGACCTACGAGCAGTACTTC. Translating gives CASTRTYEQYF.

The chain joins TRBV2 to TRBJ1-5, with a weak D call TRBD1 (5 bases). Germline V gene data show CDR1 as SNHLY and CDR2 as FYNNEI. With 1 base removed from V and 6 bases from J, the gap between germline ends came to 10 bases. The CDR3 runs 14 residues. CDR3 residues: CASSEEWGSQPQHF. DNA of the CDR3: TGTGCCAGCAGTGAAGAATGGGGGAGTCAGCCCCAGCATTTT.